The clone carrying this T cell receptor beta chain has just a few counts. This specimen belongs to a study of T cells in Graves' hyperthyroidism and ophthalmopathy. Hyperthyroidism in the patients, aged 18 to 65, was newly diagnosed and under 2 months in duration. An approximately 9.4 ml volume of fresh peripheral blood provided the PBMCs. RNA transcripts provided the source from which TCR beta CDR3 regions were amplified. Primed by the HTBI set, a first-round RT-PCR was run on the TCR CDR3. TCRdb re-derived calls from the multiplex PCR reads in MiXCR, one entry per CDR3 protein. This table holds some 440,000 distinct CDR3 sequences, 15% to 19% found once. V was clipped by 1 base and J by 7 bases, with 7 bases between them. Germline CDR1 is SGHTA and CDR2 is FQGNSA. The CDR3 is 12 residues long.

Source material: blood. This TCR was sampled from a woman under 30 with Graves' hyperthyroidism. The chain uses TRBV7-2 and TRBJ1-1; no clear D. CDR3 sequence (DNA): TGTGCCAGCAGCTTAGGGGCCGTTGAAGCTTTCTTT. It is translated as CASSLGAVEAFF.